One and the same sample provided the 29 T cell receptor beta chains below, sequenced in a study of cytomegalovirus exposure and HLA in healthy donors. Primers: 60 Vbeta forward and 13 Jbeta reverse. Generated by immunoSEQ multiplex PCR, the TCRdb table keeps only in-frame clones and is missing some. The table has approximately 110,000 clones, about 80% seen once. The sample was PBMCs. Source of these receptors: a woman younger than 35 in good health and CMV-seropositive.

The rearrangement uses TRBV9 and TRBJ2-3, with 8 nucleotides matching TRBD1. J was trimmed by 2 bases and V by 0 bases; bases with no gene match: 5. Per the germline V gene, CDR1 is SGDLS and CDR2 is YYNGEE. CDR3 length: 16 residues. The CDR3 DNA follows: TGTGCCAGCAGCGTAGCGGACAGGGCTTTCACAGATACGCAGTATTTT. It yields the protein CASSVADRAFTDTQYF.

Details on this clone: One end of the junction is discordant with germline, which a read error may explain. The V gene is TRBV7-9, the J gene TRBJ2-7; D is perhaps TRBD1 (6 bases). CDR1 is SEHNR and CDR2 is FQNEAQ in the germline V gene (reference sequence). This CDR3 is 16 amino acids long. CDR3 nucleotides: TGTTCCAGCAGCTTAGTATTGACAGGATCCTCCTACGAGCAGTACTTC. Translated: CSSSLVLTGSSYEQYF.

This chain connects TRBV7-9 to TRBJ1-1, with D maybe TRBD1 (5 bases). The germline CDR1 and CDR2 sequences are SEHNR and FQNEAQ (reference sequence). Trimming left V 0 bases short and J 4 bases short, with 12 bases between. This CDR3 is 15 amino acids long. CDR3 nucleotides: TGTGCCAGCAGCTTAGCGCAGGGAACGGGCACTGAAGCTTTCTTT. The encoded protein is CASSLAQGTGTEAFF.

The CDR3 DNA reads as TGCGCCAGCAGCTCCGCATCAGGGCGGGACTCCTACGAGCAGTACTTC. Encoded protein: CASSSASGRDSYEQYF. This chain links TRBV5-1 with TRBJ2-7; D may be TRBD2 (6 bases). V was trimmed by 3 bases and J by 0 bases, leaving 16 bases between them. CDR3 length: 16 amino acids. Germline loops: CDR1 SGHRS, CDR2 YFSETQ.

CDR3 loop: CASTRGGKSTQYF. DNA for the CDR3: TGTGCCAGCACTCGAGGCGGCAAATCTACGCAGTATTTT. This chain connects TRBV5-4 to TRBJ2-3; D is uncertain. The CDR3 runs 13 residues. The V gene's germline CDR1 is SGHNT and CDR2 YYREEE (reference sequence). The V end lost 6 bases, the J end lost 8 bases, and 16 bases lay between the germline ends.

This clone was detected only a few times. The chain links TRBV4-2 to TRBJ2-3, with 9 bases fitting TRBD2. After removal of 2 bases from V and 4 bases from J, the junction contained 7 bases not matched to a gene. The germline gives CDR1 LGHNA, CDR2 YNFKEQ. This CDR3 is built from 16 residues. The CDR3 spells CASSQLSGSSADTQYF. The DNA of the CDR3 is TGTGCCAGCAGCCAACTTAGCGGGAGTTCAGCAGATACGCAGTATTTT.

This sequence joins TRBV30 and TRBJ1-5, with TRBD1 as a possible D gene (6 bases). Trimming pared 1 base from V and 5 bases from J, leaving 12 bases between. The germline V gene has CDR1 GTSNPN and CDR2 SVGIG (reference sequence). CDR3 length: 14 amino acids. The CDR3 is CAWSEGGAHQPQHF. In DNA, the CDR3 is TGTGCCTGGAGTGAGGGGGGGGCGCATCAGCCCCAGCATTTT.

This clone was seen only a few times. V usage is TRBV6-6 and J usage is TRBJ2-7; possible D gene TRBD1, 6 bases. The germline V gene has CDR1 MNHNY and CDR2 SVGAGI (reference sequence). This CDR3 spans 13 amino acids. The germline V and J ends were trimmed by 3 bases and 5 bases, with 11 bases remaining between them. CDR3 DNA: TGTGCCAGCAGTTATAACAGGGCAGACGAGCAGTACTTC. Its translation is CASSYNRADEQYF.

V gene TRBV11-1 combines with J gene TRBJ2-7; D possibly corresponds to TRBD1 (6 bases). The V gene lost 5 bases and the J gene lost 0 bases, with 8 bases spanning the gap. Germline loops: CDR1 SGHAT, CDR2 FQDESV (reference sequence). This CDR3 has 13 amino acids. CDR3 DNA: TGTGCCAGCAGCCGGGACATCTCCTACGAGCAGTACTTC. This sequence encodes CASSRDISYEQYF.

About this clone itself: Sequence at one end of the junction differs from germline and may be a read error. Additional DNA sequences in this sample encode the identical CDR3. The chain couples TRBV7-9 to TRBJ2-7, with 8 bases that match TRBD2. CDR3 length: 15 residues. Germline assignment: CDR1 SEHNR and CDR2 FQNEAQ (reference sequence). The CDR3 DNA reads as TGTGCCAGCAGCGGGAGGGGACTAGTCCCCTATGAGCAGTACTTC. Protein product: CASSGRGLVPYEQYF. Combining the CDR3 with reference TRBV7-9 and TRBJ2-7 gives the whole variable domain DTGVSQNPRHKITKRGQNVTFRCDPISEHNRLYWYRQTLGQGPEFLTYFQNEAQLEKSRLLSDRFSAERPKGSFSTLEIQRTEQGDSAMYLCASSGRGLVPYEQYFGPGTRLTVT.

V and J are TRBV6-5 and TRBJ2-2; D unresolved. The V end was cut by 4 bases, the J end by 5 bases, with 8 bases between. This CDR3 spans 13 amino acids. CDR1 is MNHEY, CDR2 SVGAGI, per germline. CDR3: CASSLVETGELFF. DNA for the CDR3: TGTGCCAGCAGTTTGGTAGAAACCGGGGAGCTGTTTTTT.

This sequence joins TRBV20-1 and TRBJ1-3; perhaps TRBD1 as D (6 bases). Trimming left V 7 bases short and J 7 bases short, with 11 bases between. Germline values: CDR1 DFQATT, CDR2 SNEGSKA (reference sequence). The CDR3 extends over 11 amino acids. The DNA for the CDR3 is TGCAGTGTTCGGGGGGCGAACACCATATATTTT. Amino acid sequence: CSVRGANTIYF.

The V and J genes are TRBV28 and TRBJ1-4, with TRBD1 matching 9 bases. Germline loops: CDR1 MDHEN, CDR2 SYDVKM. The CDR3 spans 19 residues. With V trimmed by 6 bases and J by 3 bases, 17 bases remained unmatched. The CDR3 bases are TGTGCCAGCAGCCATCGCCCGGGACAGGGAAGTTTTTCTAATGAAAAACTGTTTTTT. This translates into CASSHRPGQGSFSNEKLFF.

This clone was recorded once. The V call is TRBV6-1, the J call TRBJ1-2; TRBD1 is a possible D gene (6 bases). Germline-derived CDR1 and CDR2 are MNHNS and SASEGT. The CDR3 has 15 residues. V lost 4 bases and J lost 3, with 15 bases in between. CDR3 DNA: TGTGCCAGCAGTGGCGATACAGGGCCGTACTATGGCTACACCTTC. This gives the protein CASSGDTGPYYGYTF.

In its sample, this clone was seen a few times. This chain links TRBV7-2 with TRBJ1-4, with TRBD1 matching over 7 bases. There are 13 residues in the CDR3. Germline-derived CDR1 and CDR2 are SGHTA and FQGNSA. V lost 4 bases, J lost 10 bases, and 6 bases stayed unmatched. The CDR3 nucleotides are TGTGCCAGCAGCTCCACAGGGGTTGGAAAACTGTTTTTT. This sequence encodes CASSSTGVGKLFF.

The chain carries TRBV10-1 and TRBJ1-1; weak D call: TRBD1 (6 bases). CDR1 WNHNN and CDR2 SYGVQD come from the germline V gene (reference sequence). The CDR3 is made up of 13 amino acids. The germline V and J ends were trimmed by 0 bases and 6 bases, with 8 bases remaining between them. The CDR3 reads CASSESTGSEAFF. CDR3 in DNA: TGCGCCAGCAGTGAGTCGACAGGATCTGAAGCTTTCTTT.

The chain links TRBV5-1 to TRBJ2-2; possible D gene TRBD2, 5 bases. V was pared by 0 bases and J by 5 bases, with 14 bases between. CDR1 is SGHRS, CDR2 YFSETQ, per germline. This CDR3 region has 16 residues. CDR3 loop: CASSLDLSSGTGELFF. The CDR3 DNA reads as TGCGCCAGCAGCTTGGATTTGAGCTCGGGGACCGGGGAGCTGTTTTTT.

V and J are TRBV10-3 and TRBJ2-1; 7 bases are a match to TRBD2. Germline CDR1 ENHRY, CDR2 SYGVKD. V was clipped by 10 bases and J by 9 bases; unmatched bases: 18. CDR3 size: 15 residues. Here the CDR3 DNA reads TGTGCCACTCGGCCAGGCGGGACTATTTGGAGTGAGCAGTTCTTC. As protein: CATRPGGTIWSEQFF.

The V call is TRBV5-6, the J call TRBJ1-1; possible D gene TRBD1, 6 bases. The CDR3 has 15 amino acids. Trimming stripped 3 bases from V and 6 bases from J, with 18 bases between. From germline, CDR1 is SGHDT and CDR2 YYEEEE. The CDR3 coding sequence is TGTGCCAGCAGCTCAGGGGTTTCCAGAGGAGCTGAAGCTTTCTTT. Amino acid sequence: CASSSGVSRGAEAFF.

The V and J genes are TRBV5-1 and TRBJ2-7; possibly TRBD1 for D (5 bases). This CDR3 is built from 12 residues. Germline values: CDR1 SGHRS, CDR2 YFSETQ. V was pared by 0 bases and J by 4 bases, with 5 bases between. CDR3 in amino acids: CASSLEGYEQYF. In DNA, the CDR3 is TGCGCCAGCAGCTTGGAGGGGTACGAGCAGTACTTC.

This rearrangement joins TRBV7-2 to TRBJ2-4, with a tentative D call TRBD1 (6 bases). CDR3 length equals 15 residues. Germline V gene data show CDR1 as SGHTA and CDR2 as FQGNSA. The V end lost 2 bases, the J end lost 3 bases, and 11 bases lay between the germline ends. CDR3 coding DNA: TGTGCCAGCAGCTTAAGGGGGAGCGGCAAAAACATTCAGTACTTC. Protein sequence: CASSLRGSGKNIQYF.

V and J are TRBV10-1 and TRBJ2-7; TRBD2 matches at 12 bases. The CDR3 is 16 amino acids. Germline V gene data show CDR1 as WNHNN and CDR2 as SYGVQD (reference sequence). Unmatched junction bases numbered 11, after V lost 6 bases and J lost 5 bases. The CDR3 DNA follows: TGCGCCAGCAGAGCCCGACTAGCGGGAGTAATAAACGAGCAGTACTTC. Protein: CASRARLAGVINEQYF.

Only one count was recorded for this clone. J is TRBJ1-5 and V is TRBV6-5; 9 bases agree with TRBD1. Germline V CDR1 and CDR2: MNHEY, SVGAGI. This CDR3 spans 15 amino acids. Trimming at V came to 6 bases and at J to 2 bases, leaving 5 bases not matched to a gene. CDR3 sequence: CASRGDREGNQPQHF. The CDR3 bases are TGTGCCAGCAGAGGGGACAGGGAGGGCAATCAGCCCCAGCATTTT.

V and J are TRBV30 and TRBJ2-1; 9 nucleotides line up with TRBD1. Germline V gives CDR1 GTSNPN, CDR2 SVGIG (reference sequence). The CDR3 runs 13 residues. J gave up 10 bases and V 5 bases, and 9 bases lay outside the gene matches. The CDR3 DNA reads as TGTGCCTGGGGACAGGGGAGAGTAGGGGAGCAGTTCTTC. Protein: CAWGQGRVGEQFF. The full variable domain, in which reference TRBV30 and TRBJ2-1 provide the parts outside the CDR3, is SQTIHQWPATLVQPVGSPLSLECTVEGTSNPNLYWYRQAAGRGLQLLFYSVGIGQISSEVPQNLSASRPQDRQFILSSKKLLLSDSGFYLCAWGQGRVGEQFFGPGTRLTVL.

This clone has just a few counts. The genes are TRBV7-8 and TRBJ2-5; the D is unclear. The germline V gene has CDR1 SGHVS and CDR2 FQNEAQ. CDR3 size: 15 residues. V lost 2 bases and J lost 0, with 10 bases in between. In DNA, the CDR3 is TGTGCCAGCAGCTTAACTACCATGAACCAAGAGACCCAGTACTTC. As protein: CASSLTTMNQETQYF.

This CDR3 reads CASSECSQTSDYEQYF. The CDR3 region has the DNA TGTGCCAGCAGTGAATGTTCACAGACCTCAGACTACGAGCAGTACTTC. The chain employs TRBV25-1 and TRBJ2-7; the D is unclear. V gave up 1 base and J gave up 3 bases, with 16 bases separating them. Germline V CDR1 and CDR2: MGHDK, SYGVNS. This CDR3 contains 16 residues.

The chain uses TRBV9 and TRBJ2-7, with D tentatively TRBD2 (5 bases). V was trimmed by 0 bases and J by 2 bases, leaving 9 bases between them. The CDR3 has 14 amino acids. Germline V gene lookup returns CDR1 SGDLS and CDR2 YYNGEE. CDR3 sequence (DNA): TGTGCCAGCAGCGTAGGGACGGGAACCTACGAGCAGTACTTC. Translating it yields CASSVGTGTYEQYF.

CDR3 amino acids: CASSLGTSGRGRETQYF. DNA for the CDR3: TGCGCCAGCAGCCTAGGGACTAGCGGGAGAGGTCGAGAGACCCAGTACTTC. The chain couples TRBV5-1 to TRBJ2-5; TRBD2 matches at 14 bases. V gave up 4 bases and J gave up 4 bases; unmatched junction bases: 9. Germline CDR1 SGHRS, CDR2 YFSETQ. The CDR3 has 17 residues.

In nucleotides, the CDR3 is TGCGCCAGCAGCTTGGGGGGGGATCAAGAGACCCAGTACTTC. Protein product: CASSLGGDQETQYF. V is TRBV5-1 and J is TRBJ2-5, with D perhaps TRBD2 (6 bases). Trimming removed 0 bases from V and 2 bases from J, with 8 bases in between. There are 14 residues in the CDR3. Germline CDR1 and CDR2: SGHRS and YFSETQ.